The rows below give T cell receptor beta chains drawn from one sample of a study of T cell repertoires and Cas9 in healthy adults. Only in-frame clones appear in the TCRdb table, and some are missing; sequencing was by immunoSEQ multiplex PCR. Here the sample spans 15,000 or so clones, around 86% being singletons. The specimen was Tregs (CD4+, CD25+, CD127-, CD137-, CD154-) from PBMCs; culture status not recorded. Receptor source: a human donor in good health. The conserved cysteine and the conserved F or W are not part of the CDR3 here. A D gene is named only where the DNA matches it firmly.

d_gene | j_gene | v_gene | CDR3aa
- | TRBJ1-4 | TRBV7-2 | ASSFAGIDEKLF
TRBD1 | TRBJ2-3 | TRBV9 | ASSASRGRARGRADTQY
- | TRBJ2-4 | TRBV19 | ASSIAPGELQY
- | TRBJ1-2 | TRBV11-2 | ASSLDIPGAAPLNGYT
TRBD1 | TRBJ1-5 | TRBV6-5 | ASSYHRGDQPQH
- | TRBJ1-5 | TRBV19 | ASSLLWQGLRPNQPQH
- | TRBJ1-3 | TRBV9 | ASSAGGSTIY
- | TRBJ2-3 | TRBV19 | ASSILLRSDTQY
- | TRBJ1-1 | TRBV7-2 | ASSFRQNTEAF
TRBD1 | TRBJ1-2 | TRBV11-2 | ASSATGGRLNGYT
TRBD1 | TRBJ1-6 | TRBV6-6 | ASSYPRTGFDSPLH
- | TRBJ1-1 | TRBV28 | ASSLWAEYTEAF
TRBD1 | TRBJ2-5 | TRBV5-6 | ASRYTGAETQY
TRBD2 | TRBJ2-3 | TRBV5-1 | ASSQGRGGPTDTQY
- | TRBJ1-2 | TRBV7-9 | ASSLDSYYGYT
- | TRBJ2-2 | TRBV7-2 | ASSLVAGRNTGELF
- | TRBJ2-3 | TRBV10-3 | AISDFAGTDTQY
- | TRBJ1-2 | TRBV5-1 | ASSTLGRDNYGYT
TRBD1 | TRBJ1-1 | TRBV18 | ASSPPGRGTVAEAF
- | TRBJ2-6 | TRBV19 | ASSINWGLIAGANVLT
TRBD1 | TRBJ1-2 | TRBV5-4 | ASSWDRVEGYT
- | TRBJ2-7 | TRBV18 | ASSREQGTEQY
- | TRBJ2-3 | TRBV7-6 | ASSSQQGDTQY
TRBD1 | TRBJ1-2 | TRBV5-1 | ASSPGDREVSGYT
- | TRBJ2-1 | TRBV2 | ASSVDIGSYNEQF
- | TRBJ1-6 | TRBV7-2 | ASSLRTSGNNSPLH
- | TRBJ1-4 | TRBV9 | ASSAAMGELF
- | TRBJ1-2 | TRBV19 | ASSISGPAGYT
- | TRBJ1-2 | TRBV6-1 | ASSEVTGPYGYT
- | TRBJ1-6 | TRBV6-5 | ASSYSNNSPLH
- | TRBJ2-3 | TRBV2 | ASSEHPDRGDTQY
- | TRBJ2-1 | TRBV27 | ASSSGRGLPDEQF
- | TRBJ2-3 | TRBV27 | ASSPASTDTQY
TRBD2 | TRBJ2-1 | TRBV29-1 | SVQGLAGGPHNEQF
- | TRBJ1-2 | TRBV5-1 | ASSIEGGNYGYT
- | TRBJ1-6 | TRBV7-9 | ASSFEALYSPLH
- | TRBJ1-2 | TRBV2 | ASSVQALYGYT
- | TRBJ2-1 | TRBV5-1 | ASSLQLSNEQF
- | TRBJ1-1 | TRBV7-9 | ASSLDSGIKVEAF
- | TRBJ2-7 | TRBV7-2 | ASSLAPLAGLEQY
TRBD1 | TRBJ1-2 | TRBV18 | ASSLRQGAGYGYT
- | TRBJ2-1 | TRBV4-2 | ASSPDLSSYNEQF
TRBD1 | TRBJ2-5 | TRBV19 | ASNEQGVGETQY
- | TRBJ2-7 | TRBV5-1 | ASSLWGGGVHEQY
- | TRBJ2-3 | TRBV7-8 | ASSLVGDSTDTQY
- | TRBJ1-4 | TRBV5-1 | ASSLGGVNEKLF
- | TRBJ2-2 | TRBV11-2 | ASTRDRLNTGELF